Listed below are T cell receptor beta chains from one sample, sequenced in a study of shared clonotypes between healthy human individuals. Profiling relied on immunoSEQ multiplex PCR, and the TCRdb table lists in-frame clones only, not all of them. The sample carries millions of clones, roughly nine tenths recorded once. The material sequenced was naive CD4+ T cells sorted from blood. The receptors derive from a man aged 18 to 29 in good health. The CDR3 runs from the conserved cysteine through the conserved F or W. Each record gives: clone size, V gene, J gene, D gene, CDR3 protein, CDR3 DNA. D genes are given only for firm matches. Size is stated for part of the rows, as once, few or many counts, or as a class when the clone is expanded.

clone size: -; V gene: TRBV11-2; J gene: TRBJ1-5; D gene: TRBD1; CDR3 protein: CASSLNRGSNQPQHF; CDR3 DNA: TGTGCCAGCAGCTTGAACAGGGGAAGCAATCAGCCCCAGCATTTT
clone size: -; V gene: TRBV27; J gene: TRBJ1-6; D gene: -; CDR3 protein: CASSRTSYNSPLHF; CDR3 DNA: TGTGCCAGCAGTCGTACCTCCTATAATTCACCCCTCCACTTT
clone size: -; V gene: TRBV19; J gene: TRBJ1-4; D gene: TRBD1; CDR3 protein: CASSSYRGPNEKLFF; CDR3 DNA: TGTGCCAGTAGTTCCTACAGGGGGCCGAATGAAAAACTGTTTTTT
clone size: -; V gene: TRBV28; J gene: TRBJ1-2; D gene: -; CDR3 protein: CASRRRVGYTF; CDR3 DNA: TGTGCCAGCCGCCGCCGGGTCGGCTACACCTTC
clone size: -; V gene: TRBV5-1; J gene: TRBJ2-7; D gene: -; CDR3 protein: CASSLPEKYEQYF; CDR3 DNA: TGCGCCAGCAGCTTGCCAGAAAAATACGAGCAGTACTTC
clone size: -; V gene: TRBV27; J gene: TRBJ1-6; D gene: -; CDR3 protein: CASSLLRGPDNSPLHF; CDR3 DNA: TGTGCCAGCAGTTTACTCCGGGGACCGGATAATTCACCCCTCCACTTT
clone size: -; V gene: TRBV9; J gene: TRBJ2-3; D gene: TRBD2; CDR3 protein: CASSPGEGSTDTQYF; CDR3 DNA: TGTGCCAGCAGCCCGGGGGAGGGCAGCACAGATACGCAGTATTTT
clone size: -; V gene: TRBV19; J gene: TRBJ2-2; D gene: -; CDR3 protein: CASSNYGDTGELFF; CDR3 DNA: TGTGCCAGTAGCAATTACGGGGATACCGGGGAGCTGTTTTTT
clone size: -; V gene: TRBV7-9; J gene: TRBJ2-3; D gene: -; CDR3 protein: CASSLDGHRVVTDTQYF; CDR3 DNA: TGTGCCAGCAGCTTAGATGGTCACAGGGTCGTCACAGATACGCAGTATTTT
clone size: -; V gene: TRBV18; J gene: TRBJ2-5; D gene: TRBD1; CDR3 protein: CASSPPMRQGVKETQYF; CDR3 DNA: TGTGCCAGCTCACCACCCATGAGACAGGGGGTAAAAGAGACCCAGTACTTC
clone size: once; V gene: TRBV18; J gene: TRBJ1-2; D gene: -; CDR3 protein: CASSLGDDRINYGYTF; CDR3 DNA: TGTGCCAGCTCACTAGGAGACGACAGAATTAACTATGGCTACACCTTC
clone size: -; V gene: TRBV6-7; J gene: TRBJ2-4; D gene: TRBD1; CDR3 protein: CASSDRTGRVKNIQYF; CDR3 DNA: TGTGCCAGCAGTGACAGGACAGGGCGAGTCAAAAACATTCAGTACTTC